This T cell receptor (beta chain) was retrieved from a study of CD8 T cells in Susac syndrome (dated by TCRdb to between 2018 and 2020). With respect to the entire study: Whether CD8+ T cell activation and differentiation in Susac syndrome was antigen driven was tested using repertoire sequencing.

A remark on this clonotype: Its antigen is currently not known. No clone much larger than this one lies a single base away; base qualities are absent.

Broad study findings and their caveats: The TCR sequencing and HLA analysis was acknowledged to have included a relatively small number of individuals.

Peripheral blood CD8+ and CD4+ T cells from healthy donors, Susac syndrome patients and multiple sclerosis patients were profiled using high-throughput TCR beta sequencing. The multiple sclerosis controls were treatment-naive patients whose relapsing-remitting disease, either stable or active, fulfilled the revised McDonald criteria. Bulk CD8+ and CD4+ T cells were purified magnetically by negative isolation, whereas CD8+ TEMRA cells were enriched by FACS. Blood was collected in EDTA tubes and processed within 24 hours, with PBMCs isolated through density gradient centrifugation. PBMCs intended for TCR sequencing were frozen in liquid nitrogen and were later thawed in a 37 degrees C water bath. The sorted or isolated CD4+, CD8+ and CD8+ TEMRA cells reached a purity of at least 90%. RNA was extracted using the RNeasy kit, and roughly 0.5 to 1 ug of the RNA was reverse transcribed with random hexamers. TCR beta CDR3 regions were amplified with the immunoSEQ multiplex PCR assay covering 54 Vbeta and 13 Jbeta segments. PCR amplification bias was corrected by using a synthetic template baseline for primer optimization and computational correction. Per the authors' processing: Reads were annotated to V, D and J genes according to IMGT and were analyzed with immunoSEQ Analyzer, with only productive sequences retained. To calculate clonality, Shannon entropy was normalized by log2 of the number of productive unique sequences and then subtracted from one. For each patient and control, public and private clones were evaluated within the 100 most prevalent clones. Clones were defined as Susac-specific if absent from the healthy and MS cohorts, from 1052 published viral clones and from other ImmuneACCESS disease sequences. The public reads were quality trimmed at Q25 with fastp and then assembled into clones with MiXCR by TCRdb, keeping productive beta chains. Rows matching on CDR3 protein sequence are summarized as one entry with the most common DNA and genes. For this entry, the V and J calls and clone size follow TCRdb and not the study's own pipeline. The sample has 150,000 to 250,000 distinct CDR3 sequences on record, more than 90% of them singletons. 0.093% of the sample belongs to the ten largest clones.

Input material: CD4+ T cells from PBMCs. This TCR was recovered from a human donor with multiple sclerosis.

At the DNA level, the sequence is TGTGCCAGCAGCTTGGACGGATCCTACGAGCAGTACTTC. Translated, this gives CASSLDGSYEQYF. The sequence is built from TRBV5-8 and TRBJ2-7, with the identity of the D gene unclear. The germline V gene provides CDR1 SGHTS and CDR2 YDEGEE. The CDR3 numbers 13 residues from cysteine through phenylalanine. Only the CDR3 DNA is retained, 39 bases long and in frame from the first base. V loses 0 bases of germline sequence and J loses 1 base, and the interval between the two ends is 5 bases. Extended through the reference TRBV5-8 and TRBJ2-7 proteins, this CDR3 yields the full variable domain: EAGVTQSPTHLIKTRGQQATLRCSPISGHTSVYWYQQALGLGLQFLLWYDEGEERNRGNFPPRFSGRQFPNYSSELNVNALELEDSALYLCASSLDGSYEQYFGPGTRLTVT.